Listed below are T cell receptor beta chains from one sample, sequenced in a study of T cell repertoires in cytomegalovirus infection. Using its own MiXCR run on the reads, TCRdb lists one record per CDR3 protein. The sample has some 940,000 distinct CDR3 sequences, around 32% seen once. No antigens are known for them. The sample here was cultured CD8+ T cells from PBMCs, taken from culture after CMV antigen stimulation. The receptors stem from a human donor in good health (CMV status not recorded). Some clones in this sample may be carry-over from other donors' samples. CDR3s leave out the opening cysteine and the closing phenylalanine or tryptophan. Each record gives: V gene, CDR3 protein.

TRBV6-2/TRBV6-3,ASSYFSGPYNEQF
TRBV10-3,ATHSGDTDTQY
TRBV6-5,ASRTGGWEQY
TRBV5-4,ASSPAGTTEAF
TRBV14,ASSQGGVAGYTDTQY
TRBV12-3/TRBV12-4,ASSLGRDVHGYT
TRBV9,ASSVADAGMWDTQY
TRBV2,ASKGGRKNTEAF
TRBV28,ASTPRTDLGRDQPQH
TRBV3-1,ASSQATGSNTGELF
TRBV6-5,ATRTSGGDEQF
TRBV6-2/TRBV6-3,ASSYSRVSGGPYNEQF
TRBV19,ASSITGSSNEQY
TRBV6-5,ASSREPSYEQY
TRBV27,ASSFLGTGGNYGYT
TRBV2,ASSEATVLSSYNEQF
TRBV5-5,ASSPGPSSPRYNSPHH
TRBV20-1,SATGTTYEQY
TRBV6-1,ASSRTGKYNEQF
TRBV5-8,ASSLGSGGADEQF
TRBV7-9,ASSFSPGTGTAYEQY
TRBV7-9,ASSFTGAGGVYEQY
TRBV15,ATSRGNQFNQPQH
TRBV19,ASSFTGTGPGANVLT
TRBV12-5,ASGPGKQEIDNTEAF
TRBV27,ASSPDRGPTTEQF
TRBV27,ASSLIGGNLGNQPQH
TRBV4-2,ASSLPARVAF
TRBV6-5,ASSRELGSYEQY
TRBV11-3,ASSSGRGSTEAF
TRBV7-9,ASSSLGEKNTEAF
TRBV5-4,ASSLEGFEDEQY
TRBV7-9,ASSLKFGLNEQF